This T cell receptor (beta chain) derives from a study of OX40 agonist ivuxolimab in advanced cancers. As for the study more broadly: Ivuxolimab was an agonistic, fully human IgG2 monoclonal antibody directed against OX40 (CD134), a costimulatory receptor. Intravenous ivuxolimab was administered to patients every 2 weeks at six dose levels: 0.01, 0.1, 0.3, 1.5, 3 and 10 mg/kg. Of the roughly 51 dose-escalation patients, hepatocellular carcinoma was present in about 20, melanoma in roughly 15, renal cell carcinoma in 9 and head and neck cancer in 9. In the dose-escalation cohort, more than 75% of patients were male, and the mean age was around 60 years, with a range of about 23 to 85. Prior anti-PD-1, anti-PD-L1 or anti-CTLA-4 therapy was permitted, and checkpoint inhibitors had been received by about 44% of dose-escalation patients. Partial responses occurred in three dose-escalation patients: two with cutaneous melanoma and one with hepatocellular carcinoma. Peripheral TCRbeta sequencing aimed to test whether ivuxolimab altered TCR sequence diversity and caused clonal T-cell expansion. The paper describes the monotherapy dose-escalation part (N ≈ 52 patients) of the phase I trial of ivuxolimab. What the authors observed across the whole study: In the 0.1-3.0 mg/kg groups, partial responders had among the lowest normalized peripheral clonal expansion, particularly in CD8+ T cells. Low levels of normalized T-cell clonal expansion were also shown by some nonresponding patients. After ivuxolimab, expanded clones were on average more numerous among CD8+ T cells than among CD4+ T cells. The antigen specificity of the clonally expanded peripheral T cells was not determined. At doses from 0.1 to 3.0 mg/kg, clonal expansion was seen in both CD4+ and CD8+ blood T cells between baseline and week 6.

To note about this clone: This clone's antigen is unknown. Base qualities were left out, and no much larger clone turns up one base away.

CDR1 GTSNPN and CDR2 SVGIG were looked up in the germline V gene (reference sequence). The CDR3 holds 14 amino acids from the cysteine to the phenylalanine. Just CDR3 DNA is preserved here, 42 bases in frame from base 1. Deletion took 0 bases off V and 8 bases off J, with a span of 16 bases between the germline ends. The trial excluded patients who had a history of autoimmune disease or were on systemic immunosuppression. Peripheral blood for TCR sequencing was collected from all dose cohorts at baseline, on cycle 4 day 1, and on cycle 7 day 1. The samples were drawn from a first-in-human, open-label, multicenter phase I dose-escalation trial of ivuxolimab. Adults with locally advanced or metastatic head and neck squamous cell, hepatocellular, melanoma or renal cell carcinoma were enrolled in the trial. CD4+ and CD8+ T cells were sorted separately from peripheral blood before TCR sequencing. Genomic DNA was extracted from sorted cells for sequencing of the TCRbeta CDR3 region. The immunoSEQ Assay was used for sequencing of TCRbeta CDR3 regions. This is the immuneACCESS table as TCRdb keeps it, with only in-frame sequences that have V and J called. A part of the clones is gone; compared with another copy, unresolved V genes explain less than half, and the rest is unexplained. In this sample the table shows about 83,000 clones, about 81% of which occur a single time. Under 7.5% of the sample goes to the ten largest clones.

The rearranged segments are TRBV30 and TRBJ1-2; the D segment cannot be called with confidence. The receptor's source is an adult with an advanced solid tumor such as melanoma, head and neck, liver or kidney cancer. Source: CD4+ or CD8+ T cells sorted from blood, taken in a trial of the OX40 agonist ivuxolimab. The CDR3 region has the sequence CAWSVETGRGGYTF. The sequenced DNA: TGTGCCTGGAGTGTAGAAACTGGGAGAGGAGGCTACACCTTC.